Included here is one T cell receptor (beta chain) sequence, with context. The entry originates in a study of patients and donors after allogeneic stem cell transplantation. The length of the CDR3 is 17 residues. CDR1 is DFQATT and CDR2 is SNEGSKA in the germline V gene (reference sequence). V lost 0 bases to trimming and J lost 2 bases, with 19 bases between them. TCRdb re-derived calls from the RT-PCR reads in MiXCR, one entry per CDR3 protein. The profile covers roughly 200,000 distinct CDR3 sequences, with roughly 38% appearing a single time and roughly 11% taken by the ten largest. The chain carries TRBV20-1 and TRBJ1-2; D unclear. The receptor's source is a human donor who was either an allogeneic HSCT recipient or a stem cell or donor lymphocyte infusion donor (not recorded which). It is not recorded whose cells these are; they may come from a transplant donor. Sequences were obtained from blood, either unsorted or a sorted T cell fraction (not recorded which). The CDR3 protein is CSARDGTTAVRNYGYTF. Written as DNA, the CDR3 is TGCAGTGCTAGAGATGGCACGACGGCAGTACGAAACTATGGCTACACCTTC.